The present entry profiles one T cell receptor (beta chain) with its context. The record originates from a study of blood T cell repertoires in COVID-19. The repertoire was sequenced with immunoSEQ multiplex PCR; TCRdb's copy has only in-frame clones and lacks some. The profile covers 250,000 to 300,000 clones, with 81% appearing a single time and around 2.9% taken by the ten largest. The V end was cut by 5 bases, the J end by 0 bases, with 17 bases between. CDR1 is SGHDT and CDR2 is YYEEEE in the germline V gene. This CDR3 contains 17 residues. Sequencing was done on a sample of peripheral blood. This chain connects TRBV5-6 to TRBJ2-2, with D perhaps matching TRBD2 (5 bases). This sequence was found in a woman aged 55-70 years with active or convalescent COVID-19. The CDR3 DNA reads as TGTGCCAGCAGGTATTATCGAGGAGGAGCGAACACCGGGGAGCTGTTTTTT. Translation gives CASRYYRGGANTGELFF. The full variable domain, its missing parts supplied by reference TRBV5-6 and TRBJ2-2, is DAGVTQSPTHLIKTRGQQVTLRCSPKSGHDTVSWYQQALGQGPQFIFQYYEEEERQRGNFPDRFSGHQFPNYSSELNVNALLLGDSALYLCASRYYRGGANTGELFFGEGSRLTVL.